These T cell receptor beta chains were read from a single sample in a study of cytomegalovirus exposure and HLA in healthy donors. Method: immunoSEQ multiplex PCR; TCRdb's copy keeps in-frame clones and lacks some. The table shows some 240,000 clones, with over 65% occurring only once. The sequencing sample was made of PBMCs. The origin of the receptors is a woman younger than 35 in good health and CMV-seronegative. Both conserved end residues are part of each CDR3. Fields, in order: V gene, J gene, D gene, clone size, CDR3 DNA, CDR3 protein. A D gene is named only where the DNA matches it firmly. Clone size is not always given. Where it is, it says once, few, many or a class for expanded clones.

TRBV11-1	TRBJ2-5	-	-	TGTGCCAGCAGGGGGGCTCGGACCCAGTACTTC	CASRGARTQYF
TRBV6-1	TRBJ2-7	TRBD1	-	TGTGCCAGCAGTGAAGAAGCGACAGGGGGCGACGAGCAGTACTTC	CASSEEATGGDEQYF
TRBV7-9	TRBJ1-2	-	once	TGTGCCAGCAGCTTAATGGGGGGGCCCTATGGCTACACCTTC	CASSLMGGPYGYTF
TRBV29-1	TRBJ2-1	TRBD1	-	TGCAGCGTTGGGGGAGACAGGGTCCACAATGAGCAGTTCTTC	CSVGGDRVHNEQFF
TRBV5-6	TRBJ1-5	-	-	TGTGCCAGCAGCCCTAGGGGGGGCGGCAATCAGCCCCAGCATTTT	CASSPRGGGNQPQHF
TRBV30	TRBJ1-4	-	-	TGTGCCTGGAGTATAGGGAGCGGGTTGTTTTTT	CAWSIGSGLFF
TRBV5-1	TRBJ2-7	-	-	TGCGCCAGCAGCTCCTATTCGCAGTACTTC	CASSSYSQYF
TRBV15	TRBJ2-3	TRBD1	once	TGTGCCACCCAAGCAGGGGGAAGCACAGATACGCAGTATTTT	CATQAGGSTDTQYF
TRBV13	TRBJ2-5	-	-	TGTGCCAGCAGCTATGCGCAGGGGGAGACCCAGTACTTC	CASSYAQGETQYF
TRBV9	TRBJ2-1	TRBD2	-	TGTGCCAGCAGCAACGGGACTAGCTACCATGAGCAGTTCTTC	CASSNGTSYHEQFF
TRBV11-3	TRBJ2-2	-	once	TGTGCCAGCAGCCGTTCGGGGATCACCGGGGAGCTGTTTTTT	CASSRSGITGELFF
TRBV6-5	TRBJ1-5	-	few	TGTGCCAGCACTCGCAGGGGACATAGAGATCAGCCCCAGCATTTT	CASTRRGHRDQPQHF
TRBV14	TRBJ2-3	TRBD1	few	TGTGCCAGCAGACGCACAGGGGTGCATACGCAGTATTTT	CASRRTGVHTQYF
TRBV30	TRBJ2-5	TRBD2	-	TGTGCCTGGAGGGCGACTAGCGGGACCCAAGAGACCCAGTACTTC	CAWRATSGTQETQYF
TRBV15	TRBJ2-2	-	-	TGTGCCACGAAGGGGGGCCCGATCACCGGGGAGCTGTTTTTT	CATKGGPITGELFF
TRBV11-2	TRBJ2-7	TRBD1	-	TGTGCCAGCAGGCCTAACCGGGACAGGGGTCGTTGGCAGTACTTC	CASRPNRDRGRWQYF
TRBV6-1	TRBJ2-7	TRBD1	-	TGTGCCAGCAGAGAGACAGGGTACTACGAGCAGTACTTC	CASRETGYYEQYF
TRBV19	TRBJ1-2	-	-	TGTGCCAGTAGTTCCTTACGCCCAGGCTACACCTTC	CASSSLRPGYTF
TRBV30	TRBJ1-2	-	-	TGTGCCTGGACCCCGGACCGCGGAGGCTACACCTTC	CAWTPDRGGYTF
TRBV2	TRBJ2-2	TRBD1	-	TGTGCCAGCAGTGGACAGGGGAACACCGGGGAGCTGTTTTTT	CASSGQGNTGELFF
TRBV2	TRBJ2-1	-	medium-sized	TGTGCCAGCGTTGAAAACATTTACTACAATGAGCAGTTCTTC	CASVENIYYNEQFF
TRBV5-1	TRBJ1-1	TRBD1	-	TGCGCCAGCGGGACAGGGGGCCGTACTGAAGCTTTCTTT	CASGTGGRTEAFF
TRBV6-4	TRBJ1-1	-	-	TGTGCCAGCAGTGAATCGGGGGAGAACACTGAAGCTTTCTTT	CASSESGENTEAFF
TRBV7-3	TRBJ2-7	-	-	TGTGCCAGCAGCCCCCAACTTACCGGACAGTACGAGCAGTACTTC	CASSPQLTGQYEQYF
TRBV6-5	TRBJ2-4	-	-	TGTGCCAGCAGTCCCAAAAACATTCAGTACTTC	CASSPKNIQYF
TRBV10-3	TRBJ1-5	-	-	TGTGCCATCAGTGGAGGGCCTCAGCCCCAGCATTTT	CAISGGPQPQHF
TRBV18	TRBJ1-1	TRBD1	-	TGTGCCAGCTCACCACCCAGGGGGCGAGTGGAGACTGAAGCTTTCTTT	CASSPPRGRVETEAFF
TRBV9	TRBJ2-4	-	-	TGTGCCAGCAGCCCCCAGGGCAGGGACGCCAAAAACATTCAGTACTTC	CASSPQGRDAKNIQYF